What follows are 29 T cell receptor beta chains derived from one specimen sequenced in a study of blood T cell repertoires in COVID-19. This table comes from immunoSEQ multiplex PCR, and its TCRdb copy is limited to in-frame clones, with some not included. The data show around 250,000 clones, 90% seen once. Material for sequencing was peripheral blood. These TCRs come from a woman between 55 and 75 years old with COVID-19, enrolled during active disease.

The V gene is TRBV5-4, the J gene TRBJ2-7, with 7 bases identical to TRBD1. This CDR3 contains 13 residues. CDR1 is SGHNT and CDR2 is YYREEE in the germline V gene (reference sequence). The V and J ends lost 4 bases and 1 base, in that order; junction bases with no gene match: 2. This CDR3 reads CASSTTGSYEQYF. The CDR3 DNA follows: TGTGCCAGCAGCACGACAGGGTCCTACGAGCAGTACTTC.

V is TRBV11-1 and J is TRBJ2-7; D might be TRBD1 (5 bases). The CDR3 extends over 15 amino acids. Trimming removed 5 bases at V and 2 bases at J, with 16 bases between. Germline-derived CDR1 and CDR2 are SGHAT and FQDESV (reference sequence). The CDR3 sequence is CASSRSGRGTYEQYF. The CDR3 DNA reads as TGTGCCAGCAGCCGATCGGGTAGGGGAACCTACGAGCAGTACTTC.

V gene TRBV5-5 combines with J gene TRBJ1-6; D perhaps matches TRBD1 (6 bases). The CDR3 totals 14 residues. Per germline, CDR1 SGHKS and CDR2 YYEKEE (reference sequence). V lost 2 bases and J 9 bases, leaving 12 bases between the germline ends. This CDR3 is CASSFRQASSPLHF. CDR3 in DNA: TGTGCCAGCAGCTTCCGACAGGCCAGTTCACCCCTCCACTTT.

This chain links TRBV18 with TRBJ2-7; possible D gene TRBD1, 6 bases. V lost 3 bases, J lost 5 bases, and 17 bases lay in between. Germline CDR1 KGHSH, CDR2 LQKENI. CDR3 length: 15 amino acids. CDR3 loop: CASSPPGQLSHEQYF. The CDR3 bases are TGTGCCAGCTCACCCCCTGGACAGTTGTCCCACGAGCAGTACTTC.

This chain uses TRBV7-2 with TRBJ1-3; a possible D gene is TRBD1 (6 bases). This CDR3 has 14 amino acids. CDR1 SGHTA and CDR2 FQGNSA come from the germline V gene. Trimming removed 0 bases at V and 4 bases at J, with 7 bases between. DNA for the CDR3: TGTGCCAGCAGCTTAGCAGGGACAGGAAACACCATATATTTT. It specifies CASSLAGTGNTIYF. The entire variable domain, with the rest obtained from reference TRBV7-2 and TRBJ1-3, is as follows: GAGVSQSPSNKVTEKGKDVELRCDPISGHTALYWYRQSLGQGLEFLIYFQGNSAPDKSGLPSDRFSAERTGGSVSTLTIQRTQQEDSAVYLCASSLAGTGNTIYFGEGSWLTVV.

This chain links TRBV12-3 or TRBV12-4 with TRBJ1-3, with D possibly matching TRBD1 (6 bases). The V end was cut by 5 bases, the J end by 3 bases, with 8 bases between. The CDR3 has 13 residues. The CDR3 DNA reads as TGTGCCAGCAGTCAGGGGAGTGGAAACACCATATATTTT. Its translation: CASSQGSGNTIYF.

The chain uses TRBV7-9 and TRBJ1-2, with D perhaps TRBD1 (6 bases). V lost 1 base and J lost 5, with 8 bases in between. The CDR3 has 13 amino acids. CDR1 is SEHNR, CDR2 FQNEAQ, per germline (reference sequence). The DNA for the CDR3 is TGTGCCAGCAGCTTAGTAGGGGGATATGGCTACACCTTC. Its translation: CASSLVGGYGYTF.

The chain links TRBV5-1 to TRBJ1-4, with a possible D match to TRBD1 (6 bases). Trimming removed 2 bases from V and 3 bases from J, with 11 bases in between. The CDR3 spans 15 residues. CDR1 and CDR2 from the germline V gene are SGHRS and YFSETQ. The CDR3 coding sequence is TGCGCCAGCAGCTTTATTAAGGGGGCTAATGAAAAACTGTTTTTT. This codes for CASSFIKGANEKLFF.

The rearrangement links TRBV5-1 to TRBJ2-2, with D possibly being TRBD2 (6 bases). V was shortened by 4 bases and J by 6 bases, with 13 bases between the two germline ends. Germline V gene lookup returns CDR1 SGHRS and CDR2 YFSETQ. The CDR3 length is 14 residues. The CDR3: CASSGGTLSGELFF. DNA for the CDR3: TGCGCCAGCAGCGGCGGGACCCTTTCCGGGGAGCTGTTTTTT.

The chain links TRBV19 to TRBJ1-3; 10 bases map to TRBD1. CDR3 length equals 14 residues. CDR1 LNHDA and CDR2 SQIVND come from the germline V gene (reference sequence). The V and J ends lost 5 bases and 8 bases, in that order; junction bases with no gene match: 6. For the CDR3, the DNA is TGTGCCAGTAGTTCCGGGACAGGGGTGTACACCATATATTTT. Protein product: CASSSGTGVYTIYF. Together with reference TRBV19 and TRBJ1-3, the CDR3 gives the full variable domain: DGGITQSPKYLFRKEGQNVTLSCEQNLNHDAMYWYRQDPGQGLRLIYYSQIVNDFQKGDIAEGYSVSREKKESFPLTVTSAQKNPTAFYLCASSSGTGVYTIYFGEGSWLTVV.

The chain carries TRBV19 and TRBJ2-3; 8 bases are shared with TRBD1. The CDR3 is made up of 15 amino acids. CDR1 and CDR2 from the germline V gene are LNHDA and SQIVND (reference sequence). V trimming: 6 bases; J trimming: 2 bases; junction bases outside the gene matches: 7. Here the CDR3 reads CASSTGDRHTDTQYF. CDR3 in DNA: TGTGCCAGTAGCACTGGGGACAGGCACACAGATACGCAGTATTTT. Filled out from reference TRBV19 and TRBJ2-3, the complete variable domain reads DGGITQSPKYLFRKEGQNVTLSCEQNLNHDAMYWYRQDPGQGLRLIYYSQIVNDFQKGDIAEGYSVSREKKESFPLTVTSAQKNPTAFYLCASSTGDRHTDTQYFGPGTRLTVL.

This rearrangement joins TRBV7-6 to TRBJ1-2; TRBD1 matches 12 bases. The CDR3 contains 16 residues. The germline gives CDR1 SGHVS, CDR2 FNYEAQ. V lost 3 bases to trimming and J lost 10 bases; unmatched junction nucleotides: 12. The DNA for the CDR3 is TGTGCCAGCAGCTTGTCCCCCTTCCCGGGACAGGGGGCCTACACCTTC. This translates into CASSLSPFPGQGAYTF.

J is TRBJ1-2 and V is TRBV6-5, with D possibly being TRBD1 (5 bases). CDR1 is MNHEY and CDR2 is SVGAGI in the germline V gene. V dropped 5 bases and J dropped 0 bases, with 13 bases sitting between them. The CDR3 totals 15 residues. As DNA, the CDR3 is TGTGCCAGCAGTCCCCAGGGATTATCTAACTATGGCTACACCTTC. It translates to CASSPQGLSNYGYTF.

The chain carries TRBV5-1 and TRBJ2-1; 7 positions match TRBD2. The CDR3 spans 13 residues. The trim removed 5 bases at V and 4 bases at J, leaving 3 bases unmatched. Germline assignment: CDR1 SGHRS and CDR2 YFSETQ. Written as DNA, the CDR3 is TGCGCCAGCAGTTCTAGCGGTTACAATGAGCAGTTCTTC. Its translation is CASSSSGYNEQFF.

This rearrangement joins TRBV30 to TRBJ1-4, with a possible D match to TRBD1 (6 bases). Trimming took 3 bases from V and 5 from J, leaving 13 bases between them. This CDR3 is built from 14 residues. Germline V gene lookup returns CDR1 GTSNPN and CDR2 SVGIG (reference sequence). CDR3 region: CAWSRQESNEKLFF. The CDR3 region has the DNA TGTGCCTGGAGCAGACAGGAATCAAATGAAAAACTGTTTTTT.

This clone was seen more than once but under ten times. This chain joins TRBV5-4 and TRBJ2-7; TRBD2 agrees at 9 bases. The germline gives CDR1 SGHNT, CDR2 YYREEE (reference sequence). The CDR3 length is 16 residues. V lost 3 bases and J lost 6; bases outside the gene matches: 13. In nucleotides, the CDR3 is TGTGCCAGCAGCTCGAAGGTGTTAGCGGGGGAAAGCGAGCAGTACTTC. Translating gives CASSSKVLAGESEQYF.

The chain couples TRBV4-1 to TRBJ1-2; unclear D gene. The germline V gene encodes CDR1 MGHRA and CDR2 YSYEKL. The CDR3 covers 14 residues. V was pared by 1 base and J by 2 bases, with 8 bases between. The chain's CDR3 is CASSQVSLNYGYTF. The CDR3 DNA follows: TGCGCCAGCAGCCAAGTATCGCTAAACTATGGCTACACCTTC.

The chain has TRBV3-1 (or the pseudogene TRBV3-2) and TRBJ2-3; tentative D call: TRBD2 (5 bases). The germline gives CDR1 LGHDT, CDR2 YNNKEL (reference sequence). This CDR3 comprises 14 residues. V was cut by 5 bases and J by 6 bases, with 15 bases left in between. CDR3 in DNA: TGTGCCAGCAGCACTCGGGATTTCAGGGATACGCAGTATTTT. It codes for CASSTRDFRDTQYF.

The genes are TRBV7-2 and TRBJ2-1; TRBD1 matches 9 bases. J gave up 4 bases and V 6 bases, and 7 bases lay outside the gene matches. The CDR3 totals 15 residues. Germline CDR1 reads SGHTA; CDR2 reads FQGNSA. The CDR3 coding sequence is TGTGCCAGCAGACCAGACAGGGGGAGGTACAATGAGCAGTTCTTC. It yields the protein CASRPDRGRYNEQFF.

The chain is built from TRBV19 and TRBJ1-5; possibly TRBD1 for D (5 bases). The CDR3 length is 14 residues. Trimming took 4 bases from V and 6 from J, leaving 13 bases between them. The V gene's germline CDR1 is LNHDA and CDR2 SQIVND (reference sequence). CDR3 loop: CASSRVLGPQPQHF. The DNA of the CDR3 is TGTGCCAGTAGTAGGGTATTGGGGCCTCAGCCCCAGCATTTT.

The J gene is TRBJ2-2, the V gene TRBV7-9; D may be TRBD1 (7 bases). V was clipped by 5 bases and J by 3 bases, with 16 bases between them. Germline assignment: CDR1 SEHNR and CDR2 FQNEAQ (reference sequence). The CDR3 length is 16 residues. The CDR3 region has the DNA TGTGCCAGCAGCGCGCCAGGGGGGTTGGACACCGGGGAGCTGTTTTTT. Amino acids: CASSAPGGLDTGELFF.

This chain links TRBV27 with TRBJ2-7; no clear D. Trimming pared 0 bases from V and 4 bases from J, leaving 7 bases between. Germline V gene lookup returns CDR1 MNHEY and CDR2 SMNVEV (reference sequence). The CDR3 covers 13 residues. CDR3: CASSLSIVYEQYF. In DNA form, the CDR3 reads TGTGCCAGCAGTTTATCGATAGTATACGAGCAGTACTTC.

The gene calls are TRBV4-1 and TRBJ1-2; the D gene is possibly TRBD1 (5 bases). V dropped 0 bases and J dropped 2 bases, with 16 bases sitting between them. The germline V gene has CDR1 MGHRA and CDR2 YSYEKL. The CDR3 totals 17 residues. The CDR3 nucleotides read TGCGCCAGCAGCCAAGAAGGGGCCTCCGCCTTAAACTATGGCTACACCTTC. The encoded protein is CASSQEGASALNYGYTF.

The chain combines TRBV29-1 with TRBJ2-1, with D maybe TRBD2 (6 bases). The V end was cut by 5 bases, the J end by 7 bases, with 15 bases between. The V gene's germline CDR1 is SQVTM and CDR2 ANQGSEA. This CDR3 has 13 residues. CDR3 in amino acids: CSVFSRGANEQFF. The CDR3 DNA is TGCAGCGTTTTCTCACGCGGGGCAAATGAGCAGTTCTTC.

The rearrangement links TRBV7-2 to TRBJ2-3, with a weak D call TRBD1 (5 bases). There are 15 residues in the CDR3. V gave up 0 bases and J gave up 3 bases, with 10 bases separating them. Germline V CDR1 and CDR2: SGHTA, FQGNSA. The CDR3, as DNA: TGTGCCAGCAGCTTAGCAGGGGTCCGGACAGATACGCAGTATTTT. This gives the protein CASSLAGVRTDTQYF.

V gene TRBV7-3 combines with J gene TRBJ2-2; D may be TRBD1 (6 bases). The CDR3 has 14 residues. In germline, CDR1 is SGHTA, CDR2 FQGTGA. V lost 6 bases, J lost 6 bases, and 14 bases lay in between. CDR3: CASRRPGTSGELFF. CDR3 DNA sequence: TGTGCCAGCAGACGACCCGGGACATCCGGGGAGCTGTTTTTT. Variable domain in full (rest from reference TRBV7-3 and TRBJ2-2): GAGVSQTPSNKVTEKGKYVELRCDPISGHTALYWYRQSLGQGPEFLIYFQGTGAADDSGLPNDRFFAVRPEGSVSTLKIQRTERGDSAVYLCASRRPGTSGELFFGEGSRLTVL.

This chain connects TRBV19 to TRBJ1-2; 8 bases line up with TRBD1. CDR3 length equals 12 residues. The trim removed 7 bases at V and 8 bases at J, leaving 6 bases unmatched. Germline CDR1 LNHDA, CDR2 SQIVND (reference sequence). In DNA form, the CDR3 reads TGTGCCAGTACCCCCCCAGGGGGCGGCTACACCTTC. Translation gives CASTPPGGGYTF. The full variable domain, with the rest looked up from reference TRBV19 and TRBJ1-2, is DGGITQSPKYLFRKEGQNVTLSCEQNLNHDAMYWYRQDPGQGLRLIYYSQIVNDFQKGDIAEGYSVSREKKESFPLTVTSAQKNPTAFYLCASTPPGGGYTFGSGTRLTVV.

The V call is TRBV3-1 (or the pseudogene TRBV3-2), the J call TRBJ1-1, with TRBD1 matching 9 bases. The V and J ends lost 2 bases and 1 base, in that order; junction bases with no gene match: 5. This CDR3 has 16 residues. Germline V gene lookup returns CDR1 LGHDT and CDR2 YNNKEL (reference sequence). The CDR3 loop is CASSQFRTGANTEAFF. In nucleotides, the CDR3 is TGTGCCAGCAGCCAATTCCGGACAGGGGCGAACACTGAAGCTTTCTTT.

V usage is TRBV19 and J usage is TRBJ1-1, with D tentatively TRBD1 (5 bases). The germline V gene encodes CDR1 LNHDA and CDR2 SQIVND (reference sequence). This CDR3 contains 14 residues. V lost 3 bases and J 2 bases, leaving 10 bases between the germline ends. The CDR3 protein is CASSIRQLNTEAFF. In nucleotides, the CDR3 is TGTGCCAGTAGTATTAGACAGCTAAACACTGAAGCTTTCTTT.